A selection of T cell receptor beta chains follows, all from one sample in a study of OX40 agonist ivuxolimab in advanced cancers. Generated by immunoSEQ multiplex PCR, the TCRdb table keeps only in-frame clones and is missing some. The sample consists of 70,000 to 95,000 clones, more than 75% of them appearing once. The sample consisted of CD4+ or CD8+ T cells sorted from blood, taken in a trial of the OX40 agonist ivuxolimab. The receptors derive from an adult with an advanced solid tumor such as melanoma, head and neck, liver or kidney cancer. Both conserved end residues are part of each CDR3. D genes are given only for firm matches. A row's size may be missing; if present it is once, few, many or a size class.

>-|TRBJ1-2|-|TRBV4-2
CASSLVPGANYGYTF
TGTGCCAGCAGCTTGGTTCCGGGGGCTAACTATGGCTACACCTTC
>-|TRBJ1-1|-|TRBV6-5
CASSFIHRGGTEAFF
TGTGCCAGCAGTTTTATCCACCGAGGAGGCACTGAAGCTTTCTTT
>-|TRBJ2-1|TRBD1|TRBV7-2
CASSQTTGGGEQFF
TGTGCCAGCAGCCAAACGACAGGGGGCGGTGAGCAGTTCTTC
>-|TRBJ2-4|TRBD2|TRBV7-2
CASSPGTSGRFSKNIQYF
TGTGCCAGCAGCCCCGGGACTAGCGGGAGATTTTCCAAAAACATTCAGTACTTC
>-|TRBJ2-7|-|TRBV5-1
CASSLGTVSPYEQYF
TGCGCCAGCAGCTTGGGAACAGTTTCTCCCTACGAGCAGTACTTC
>-|TRBJ2-7|-|TRBV19
CASSVVITLYEQYF
TGTGCCAGTAGTGTCGTAATCACCTTATACGAGCAGTACTTC
>-|TRBJ2-4|-|TRBV11-2
CASSLKGSIGGRENIQYF
TGTGCCAGCAGCTTAAAGGGTTCTATTGGGGGCAGAGAAAACATTCAGTACTTC
>-|TRBJ1-4|-|TRBV9
CASSVEGVNNEKLFF
TGTGCCAGCAGCGTAGAAGGGGTTAACAATGAAAAACTGTTTTTT
>-|TRBJ1-6|-|TRBV4-3
CASSGGFSYNSPLHF
TGCGCCAGCAGCGGAGGCTTCTCCTATAATTCACCCCTCCACTTT
>-|TRBJ2-7|-|TRBV5-6
CASSLGSLWEQYF
TGTGCCAGCAGCTTGGGGTCATTGTGGGAGCAGTACTTC
>-|TRBJ2-5|TRBD1|TRBV19
CASSIDRQGRQTQYF
TGTGCCAGTAGTATAGACCGACAGGGTCGGCAGACCCAGTACTTC
>-|TRBJ1-1|-|TRBV14
CASRFYANTEAFF
TGTGCCAGCAGATTCTACGCTAACACTGAAGCTTTCTTT
>-|TRBJ2-7|TRBD1|TRBV6-6
CASSRTGRSYEQYF
TGTGCCAGCAGTCGGACAGGGAGGTCCTACGAGCAGTACTTC
>-|TRBJ2-1|TRBD2|TRBV7-2
CASSLGTSLGEQFF
TGTGCCAGCAGCTTAGGGACTAGCCTAGGGGAGCAGTTCTTC
>-|TRBJ1-5|TRBD1|TRBV30
CAWSLTGNQPQHF
TGTGCCTGGAGTCTGACAGGGAATCAGCCCCAGCATTTT
>-|TRBJ1-4|-|TRBV19
CASSHSAGRSNEKLFF
TGTGCCAGTAGTCACTCCGCTGGCAGGTCTAATGAAAAACTGTTTTTT
>-|TRBJ1-1|-|TRBV7-3
CASSFYSYTEAFF
TGTGCCAGCAGCTTCTACAGTTACACTGAAGCTTTCTTT
>-|TRBJ2-5|-|TRBV20-1
CSARERETQYF
TGCAGTGCCAGGGAGCGGGAGACCCAGTACTTC
>-|TRBJ2-2|TRBD2|TRBV6-5
CASSWGGGTGELFF
TGTGCCAGCAGTTGGGGGGGAGGAACCGGGGAGCTGTTTTTT
>-|TRBJ2-7|TRBD2|TRBV5-1
CASSAGALYEQYF
TGCGCCAGCAGCGCGGGAGCTTTATACGAGCAGTACTTC
>-|TRBJ2-5|-|TRBV19
CASSIAPLVGRRGQETQYF
TGTGCCAGTAGTATAGCCCCCTTAGTTGGGCGCAGAGGTCAAGAGACCCAGTACTTC
>-|TRBJ1-4|-|TRBV19
CASSSGVNEKLFF
TGTGCCAGTAGTTCGGGCGTTAATGAAAAACTGTTTTTT
>once|TRBJ1-1|-|TRBV5-4
CASRPGSETEAFF
TGTGCCAGCAGACCAGGGTCGGAAACTGAAGCTTTCTTT
>-|TRBJ1-1|-|TRBV7-9
CASSFSGARNTEAFF
TGTGCCAGCAGCTTCTCCGGGGCTAGGAACACTGAAGCTTTCTTT
>-|TRBJ1-6|-|TRBV27
CASRVTSSYNSPLHF
TGTGCCAGCAGGGTGACCAGCTCCTATAATTCACCCCTCCACTTT
>-|TRBJ2-2|-|TRBV5-1
CASRDQNTGELFF
TGCGCCAGCCGGGACCAGAACACCGGGGAGCTGTTTTTT
>few|TRBJ2-1|TRBD1|TRBV7-3
CASSLSPDRGRNEQFF
TGTGCCAGCAGCTTAAGCCCCGACAGGGGGCGGAATGAGCAGTTCTTC
>-|TRBJ2-7|TRBD1|TRBV5-1
CASRRTGTAYEQYF
TGCGCCAGCAGAAGGACAGGGACGGCCTACGAGCAGTACTTC
>-|TRBJ2-7|-|TRBV14
CASSQNPSGVRNEQYF
TGTGCCAGCAGCCAAAACCCGTCGGGGGTGAGGAACGAGCAGTACTTC
>-|TRBJ2-1|TRBD2|TRBV4-3
CASSQERWLAGRQFF
TGCGCCAGCAGCCAAGAGAGGTGGCTAGCGGGAAGGCAGTTCTTC
>few|TRBJ1-5|-|TRBV29-1
CSVQIRLNQPQHF
TGCAGCGTCCAGATCCGGCTCAATCAGCCCCAGCATTTT
>-|TRBJ2-4|-|TRBV5-1
CASSPRPALSLAKNIQYF
TGCGCCAGCAGCCCGCGTCCGGCTCTGAGTTTAGCCAAAAACATTCAGTACTTC
>-|TRBJ2-7|-|TRBV6-1
CASSSRLNSYEQYF
TGTGCCAGCAGTTCCCGACTGAACTCCTACGAGCAGTACTTC